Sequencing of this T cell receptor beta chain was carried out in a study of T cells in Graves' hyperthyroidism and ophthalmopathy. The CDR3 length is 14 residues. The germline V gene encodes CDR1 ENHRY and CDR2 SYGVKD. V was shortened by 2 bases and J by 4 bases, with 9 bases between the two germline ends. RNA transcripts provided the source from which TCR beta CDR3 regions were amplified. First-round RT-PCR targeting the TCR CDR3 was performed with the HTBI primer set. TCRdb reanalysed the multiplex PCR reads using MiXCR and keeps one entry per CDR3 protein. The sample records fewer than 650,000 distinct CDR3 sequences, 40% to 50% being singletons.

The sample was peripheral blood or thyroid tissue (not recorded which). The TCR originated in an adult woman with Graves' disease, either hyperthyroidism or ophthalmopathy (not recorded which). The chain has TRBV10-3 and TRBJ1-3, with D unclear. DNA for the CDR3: TGTGCCATCAGTGAGAGAGCACCAGGAAACACCATATATTTT. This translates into CAISERAPGNTIYF.